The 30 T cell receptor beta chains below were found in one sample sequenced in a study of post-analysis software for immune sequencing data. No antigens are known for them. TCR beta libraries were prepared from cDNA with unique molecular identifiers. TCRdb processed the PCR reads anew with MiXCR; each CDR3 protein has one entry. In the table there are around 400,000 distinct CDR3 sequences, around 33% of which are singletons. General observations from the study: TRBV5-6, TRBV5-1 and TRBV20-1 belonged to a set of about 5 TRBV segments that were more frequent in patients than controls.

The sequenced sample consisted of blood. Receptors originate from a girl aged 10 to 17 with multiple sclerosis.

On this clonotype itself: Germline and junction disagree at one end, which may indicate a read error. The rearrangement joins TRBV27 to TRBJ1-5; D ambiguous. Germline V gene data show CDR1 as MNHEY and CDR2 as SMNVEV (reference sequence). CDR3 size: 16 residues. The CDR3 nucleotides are TGTGCCAGCAGTTTATCGATGAGGGTAAGCAATCAGCCCCAGCGTTTT. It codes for CASSLSMRVSNQPQRF.

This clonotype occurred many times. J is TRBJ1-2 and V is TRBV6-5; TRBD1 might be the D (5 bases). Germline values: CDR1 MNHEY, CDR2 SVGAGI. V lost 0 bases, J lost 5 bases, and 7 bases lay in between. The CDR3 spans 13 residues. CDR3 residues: CASSYSTAYGYTF. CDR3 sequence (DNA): TGTGCCAGCAGTTACTCGACAGCTTATGGCTACACCTTC.

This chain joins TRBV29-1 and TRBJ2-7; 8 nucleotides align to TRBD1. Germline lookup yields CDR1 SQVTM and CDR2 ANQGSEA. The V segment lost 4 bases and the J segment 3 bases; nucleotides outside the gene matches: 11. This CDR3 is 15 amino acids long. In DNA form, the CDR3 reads TGCAGCGTTGCTCCCCGTAGGACAGGGAACTACGAGCAGTACTTC. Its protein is CSVAPRRTGNYEQYF.

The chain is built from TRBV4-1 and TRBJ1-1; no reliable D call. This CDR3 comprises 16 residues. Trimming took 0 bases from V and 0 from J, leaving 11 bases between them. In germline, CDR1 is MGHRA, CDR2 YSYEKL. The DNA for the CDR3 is TGCGCCAGCAGCCAAGATATTATGCGGATGAACACTGAAGCTTTCTTT. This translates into CASSQDIMRMNTEAFF.

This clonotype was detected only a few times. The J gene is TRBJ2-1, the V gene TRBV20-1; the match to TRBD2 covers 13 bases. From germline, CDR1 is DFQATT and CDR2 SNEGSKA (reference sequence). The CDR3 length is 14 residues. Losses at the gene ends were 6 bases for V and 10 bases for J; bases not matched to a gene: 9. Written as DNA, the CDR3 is TGCAGTGCCCGGACTAGCGGGGGAAGTGGAGAGCAGTTCTTC. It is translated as CSARTSGGSGEQFF.

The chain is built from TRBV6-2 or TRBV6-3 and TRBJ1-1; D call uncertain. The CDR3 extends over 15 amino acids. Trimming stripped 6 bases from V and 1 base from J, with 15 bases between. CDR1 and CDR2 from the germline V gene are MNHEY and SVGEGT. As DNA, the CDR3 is TGTGCCAGCAGACCCCTTTTGGTTACGAACACTGAAGCTTTCTTT. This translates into CASRPLLVTNTEAFF.

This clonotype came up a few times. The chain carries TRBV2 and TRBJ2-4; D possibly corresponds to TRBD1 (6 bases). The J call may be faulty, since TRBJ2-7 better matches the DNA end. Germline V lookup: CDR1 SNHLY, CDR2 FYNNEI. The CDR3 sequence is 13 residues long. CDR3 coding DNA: TGTGCCAGCAATACAGGGTATGGGTACGAGCAGTACTTC. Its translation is CASNTGYGYEQYF.

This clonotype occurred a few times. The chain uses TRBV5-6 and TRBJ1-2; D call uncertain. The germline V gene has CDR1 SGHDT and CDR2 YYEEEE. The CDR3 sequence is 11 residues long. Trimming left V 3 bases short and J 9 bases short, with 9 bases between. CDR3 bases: TGTGCCAGCAGCTCCATCCTCAGCTACACCTTC. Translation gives CASSSILSYTF.

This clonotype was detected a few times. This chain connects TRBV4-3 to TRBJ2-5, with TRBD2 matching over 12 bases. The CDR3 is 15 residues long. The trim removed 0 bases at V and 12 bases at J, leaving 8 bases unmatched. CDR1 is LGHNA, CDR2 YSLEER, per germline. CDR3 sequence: CASSQERLAGGPEYF. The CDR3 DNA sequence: TGCGCCAGCAGCCAAGAGAGGCTAGCGGGGGGGCCGGAGTACTTC.

CDR3 in DNA: TGTGCCAGCACCCCTGGGTCAAACACTGAAGCTTTCTTT. It translates to CASTPGSNTEAFF. The chain combines TRBV6-6 with TRBJ1-1; D call uncertain. The CDR3 spans 13 residues. The germline CDR1 and CDR2 sequences are MNHNY and SVGAGI (reference sequence). V gave up 7 bases and J gave up 2 bases, with 11 bases separating them.

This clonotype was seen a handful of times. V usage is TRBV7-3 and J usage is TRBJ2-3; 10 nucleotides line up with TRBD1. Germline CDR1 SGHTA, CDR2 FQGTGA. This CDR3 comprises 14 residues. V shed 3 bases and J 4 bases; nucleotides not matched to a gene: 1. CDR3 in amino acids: CASSFGTGADTQYF. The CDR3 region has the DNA TGTGCCAGCAGCTTTGGGACAGGGGCAGATACGCAGTATTTT.

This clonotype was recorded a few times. The CDR3 protein is CASSLSAGTGIYEQYF. Written as DNA, the CDR3 is TGTGCCAGCAGTTTATCCGCCGGGACAGGGATCTACGAGCAGTACTTC. This chain links TRBV28 with TRBJ2-7, with 9 bases aligning to TRBD1. Germline CDR1 reads MDHEN; CDR2 reads SYDVKM. Unmatched junction bases numbered 7, after V lost 1 base and J lost 3 bases. There are 16 residues in the CDR3.

The CDR3 reads CASSWDRAGEKLFF. The CDR3 DNA follows: TGCGCCAGCAGCTGGGACAGGGCAGGGGAAAAACTGTTTTTT. The chain has TRBV5-1 and TRBJ1-4, with 9 positions matching TRBD1. The junction had 5 bases not matched to a gene; V was cut back by 3 bases and J by 8 bases. Germline lookup yields CDR1 SGHRS and CDR2 YFSETQ. CDR3 length: 14 amino acids.

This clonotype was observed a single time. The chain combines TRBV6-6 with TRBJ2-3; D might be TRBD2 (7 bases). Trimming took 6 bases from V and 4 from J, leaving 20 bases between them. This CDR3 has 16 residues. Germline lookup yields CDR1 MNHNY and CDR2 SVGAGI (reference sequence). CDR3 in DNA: TGTGCCAGCAGCCGCGTGGGGGGGGCGGGGGCAGATACGCAGTATTTT. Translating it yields CASSRVGGAGADTQYF.

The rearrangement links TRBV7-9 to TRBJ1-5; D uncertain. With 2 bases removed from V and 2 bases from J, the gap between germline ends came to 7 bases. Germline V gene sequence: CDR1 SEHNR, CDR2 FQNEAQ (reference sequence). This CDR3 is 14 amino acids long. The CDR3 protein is CASSLSEGNQPQHF. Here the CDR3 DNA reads TGTGCCAGCAGCTTATCAGAGGGCAATCAGCCCCAGCATTTT.

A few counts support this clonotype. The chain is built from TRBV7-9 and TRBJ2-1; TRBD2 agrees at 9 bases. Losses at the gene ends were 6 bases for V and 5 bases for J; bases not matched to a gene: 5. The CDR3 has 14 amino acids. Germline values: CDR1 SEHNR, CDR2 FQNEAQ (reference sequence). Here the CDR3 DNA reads TGTGCCAGCAGATCGACTAGCGGTAACAATGAGCAGTTCTTC. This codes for CASRSTSGNNEQFF.

CDR3 bases: TGTGCCAGCAGGACAACGGGGTTCTATAATTCACCCCTCCACTTT. Amino acids: CASRTTGFYNSPLHF. The chain couples TRBV14 to TRBJ1-6; D is ambiguous. With 6 bases removed from V and 3 bases from J, the gap between germline ends came to 12 bases. The CDR3 is made up of 15 amino acids. CDR1 is SGHDN, CDR2 FVKESK, per germline.

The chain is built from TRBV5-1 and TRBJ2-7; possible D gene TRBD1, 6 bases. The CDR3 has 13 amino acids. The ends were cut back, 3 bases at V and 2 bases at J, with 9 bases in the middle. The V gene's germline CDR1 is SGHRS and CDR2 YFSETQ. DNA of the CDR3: TGCGCCAGCAGCTGGACAGCTCCCTACGAGCAGTACTTC. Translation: CASSWTAPYEQYF.

The CDR3 spells CSAREDSYTGELFF. In DNA form, the CDR3 reads TGCAGTGCTAGAGAGGACAGCTACACCGGGGAGCTGTTTTTT. This sequence joins TRBV20-1 and TRBJ2-2; TRBD1 is a possible D gene (6 bases). The CDR3 extends over 14 amino acids. Per germline, CDR1 DFQATT and CDR2 SNEGSKA (reference sequence). With 0 bases removed from V and 3 bases from J, the gap between germline ends came to 8 bases.

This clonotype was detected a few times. The CDR3 DNA sequence: TGTGCCAGCAGGGAGGGCCCAGAGCAGCCCCAGCATTTT. It is translated as CASREGPEQPQHF. The chain employs TRBV2 and TRBJ1-5; D gene uncertain. The ends were cut back, 6 bases at V and 7 bases at J, with 13 bases in the middle. CDR3 size: 13 residues. Germline assignment: CDR1 SNHLY and CDR2 FYNNEI.

DNA for the CDR3: TGTGCCAGCAGTGGGTGGCTAGCGGGGGAAAATGAGCAGTTCTTC. Protein: CASSGWLAGENEQFF. J is TRBJ2-1 and V is TRBV2; TRBD2 matches 10 bases. The V gene end was trimmed by 4 bases and the J gene end by 7 bases; junction bases not matched to a gene: 7. Germline assignment: CDR1 SNHLY and CDR2 FYNNEI. The CDR3 sequence is 15 residues long.

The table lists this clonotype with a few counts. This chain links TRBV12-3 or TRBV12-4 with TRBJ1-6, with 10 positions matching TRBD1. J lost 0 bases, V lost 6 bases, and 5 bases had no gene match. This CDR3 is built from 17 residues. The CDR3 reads CASRRDRGYSYNSPLHF. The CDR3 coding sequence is TGTGCCAGCAGACGGGACAGGGGCTACTCCTATAATTCACCCCTCCACTTT.

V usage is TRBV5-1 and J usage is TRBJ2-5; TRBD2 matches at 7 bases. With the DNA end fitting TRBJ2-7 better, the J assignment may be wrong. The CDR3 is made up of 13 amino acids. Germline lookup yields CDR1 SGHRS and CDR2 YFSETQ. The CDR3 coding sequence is TGCGCCAGCAGTCGTGGGGGGGACTACGAGCAGTACTTC. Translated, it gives CASSRGGDYEQYF.

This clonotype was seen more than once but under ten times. The CDR3 is CASSPGGRAEAFF. For the CDR3, the DNA is TGCGCCAGCAGCCCTGGGGGGAGGGCTGAAGCTTTCTTT. The chain links TRBV5-1 to TRBJ1-1; D might be TRBD1 (5 bases). The CDR3 runs to 13 residues. Trimming took 4 bases from V and 6 from J, leaving 13 bases between them. Germline values: CDR1 SGHRS, CDR2 YFSETQ.

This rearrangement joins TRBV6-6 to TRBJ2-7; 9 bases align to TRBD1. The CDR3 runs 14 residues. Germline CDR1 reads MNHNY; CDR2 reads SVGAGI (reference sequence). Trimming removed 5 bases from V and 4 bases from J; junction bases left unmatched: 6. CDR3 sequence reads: CASSGRDRVYEQYF. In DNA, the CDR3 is TGTGCCAGCAGTGGCCGGGACAGGGTATACGAGCAGTACTTC.

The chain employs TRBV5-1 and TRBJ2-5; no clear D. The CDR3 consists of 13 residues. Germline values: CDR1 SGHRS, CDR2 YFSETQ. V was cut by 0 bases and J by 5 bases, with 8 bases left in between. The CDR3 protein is CASSLGPSETQYF. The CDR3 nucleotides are TGCGCCAGCAGCTTGGGCCCTTCGGAGACCCAGTACTTC.

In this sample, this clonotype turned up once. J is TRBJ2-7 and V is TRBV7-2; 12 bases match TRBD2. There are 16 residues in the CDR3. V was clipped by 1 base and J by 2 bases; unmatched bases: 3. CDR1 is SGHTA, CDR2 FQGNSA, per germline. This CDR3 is CASSLGASGGAYEQYF. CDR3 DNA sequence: TGTGCCAGCAGCTTAGGTGCTAGCGGGGGGGCCTACGAGCAGTACTTC.

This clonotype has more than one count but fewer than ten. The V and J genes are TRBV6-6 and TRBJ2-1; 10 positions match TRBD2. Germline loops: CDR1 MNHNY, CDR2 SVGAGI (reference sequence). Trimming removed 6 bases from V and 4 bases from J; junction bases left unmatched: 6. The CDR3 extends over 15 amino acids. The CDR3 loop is CASSHSGGPYNEQFF. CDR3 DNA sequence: TGTGCCAGCAGCCATAGCGGGGGGCCTTACAATGAGCAGTTCTTC.

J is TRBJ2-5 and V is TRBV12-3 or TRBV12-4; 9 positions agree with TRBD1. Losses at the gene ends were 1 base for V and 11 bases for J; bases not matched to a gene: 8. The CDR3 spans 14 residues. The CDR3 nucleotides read TGTGCCAGCAGTTTAGGGGACAGGGTGTCTGAGCAGTACTTC. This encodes CASSLGDRVSEQYF.

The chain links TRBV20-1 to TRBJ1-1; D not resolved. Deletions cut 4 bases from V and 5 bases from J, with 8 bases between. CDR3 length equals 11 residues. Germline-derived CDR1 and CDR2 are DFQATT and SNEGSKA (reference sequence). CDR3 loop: CSAIPRTEAFF. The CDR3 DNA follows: TGCAGTGCTATACCTAGAACTGAAGCTTTCTTT.